This TCR beta chain is from a study of blood T cells in healthy people across ages. The authors ran a second PCR of 7 to 11 cycles using a sample-barcoded 5' primer and a J-beta primer mix. MiXCR was run by TCRdb on the 5' RACE reads, yielding one entry per CDR3 protein. The sample has some 290,000 distinct CDR3 sequences, around 27% seen once. This clonotype has a handful of counts. V lost 9 bases and J lost 3; bases outside the gene matches: 14. Per germline, CDR1 MNHEY and CDR2 SMNVEV (reference sequence). The CDR3 extends over 16 amino acids. Sequencing was done on a sample of blood. The J gene is TRBJ2-7, the V gene TRBV27; 10 positions match TRBD1. The sequence was collected from a woman aged 70 to 79 in good health. DNA for the CDR3: TGTGCCAGACTCCAGACAGGGGGCCCTAGATGCTACGAGCAGTACTTC. This encodes CARLQTGGPRCYEQYF.